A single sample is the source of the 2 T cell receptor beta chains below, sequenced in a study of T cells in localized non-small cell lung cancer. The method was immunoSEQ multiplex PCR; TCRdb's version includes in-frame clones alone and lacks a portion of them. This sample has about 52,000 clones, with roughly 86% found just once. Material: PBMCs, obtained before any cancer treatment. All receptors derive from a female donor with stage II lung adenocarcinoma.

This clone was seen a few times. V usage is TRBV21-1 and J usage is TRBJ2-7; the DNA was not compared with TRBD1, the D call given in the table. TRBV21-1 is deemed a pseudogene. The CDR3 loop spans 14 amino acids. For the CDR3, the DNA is TGTGCCAGCAATGGGGGACAGGTCTCCTACGAGCAGTACTTC. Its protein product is CASNGGQVSYEQYF.

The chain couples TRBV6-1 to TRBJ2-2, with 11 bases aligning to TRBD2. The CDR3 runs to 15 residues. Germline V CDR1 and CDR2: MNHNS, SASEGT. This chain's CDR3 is CAVPVSGGESGELFF. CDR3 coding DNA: TGTGCGGTGCCCGTTAGCGGGGGGGAATCCGGGGAGCTGTTTTTT.